Each of the 2 T cell receptor beta chains below was sequenced from the same sample in a study of T-cell memory formation after mild COVID-19. TCRdb analysed the 5' RACE reads with MiXCR anew, one entry per CDR3 protein. The sample contains fewer than 550,000 distinct CDR3 sequences, 20% of which appear only once. The sample taken for sequencing was PBMCs or a T cell subset sorted from them (not recorded which). All receptors come from an adult woman who had mild COVID-19 (a few samples of this study predate the infection). Cell type and time point are not known.

This clonotype has only one observation. One junction end does not reproduce the germline sequence, and a read error may be involved. The chain recombines TRBV10-3 with TRBJ1-5; 8 bases agree with TRBD1. Germline V gene lookup returns CDR1 ENHRY and CDR2 SYGVKD. There are 16 residues in the CDR3. DNA of the CDR3: TGTGCCACCAGTCCCGGGACAGGTCGGAGCAATCAGCCCCAGCATTTT. This translates into CATSPGTGRSNQPQHF.

The chain carries TRBV18 and TRBJ2-7; 8 nucleotides agree with TRBD1. After removal of 3 bases from V and 6 bases from J, the junction contained 13 bases not matched to a gene. Germline values: CDR1 KGHSH, CDR2 LQKENI. The CDR3 consists of 16 residues. CDR3 DNA sequence: TGTGCCAGCTCACCCCCGGGACAGGCCTTTTTCGGCGAGCAGTACTTC. This translates into CASSPPGQAFFGEQYF.